These 11 T cell receptor beta chains originate from one sample sequenced in a study of CD4 T cells in relation to SARS-CoV-2 and coronaviruses. The protocol was immunoSEQ multiplex PCR, while the TCRdb copy is restricted to in-frame clones and leaves out a portion. The sample has more than 20,000 clones, around 77% seen once. CD4+ T cells from unexposed donors were obtained before the COVID-19 pandemic (2011-2018). Isolation of CD4+ T cells took place after less than 11 days in culture. These receptors have no known antigen. Material: CD4+ T cells from PBMCs, cultured in vitro. Source of these receptors: a human donor in good health.

CDR3 sequence (DNA): TGTGCCAGCAGTTACAGGGACAGGGCCGGGGAGCTGTTTTTT. Translated, it gives CASSYRDRAGELFF. This chain links TRBV6-5 with TRBJ2-2; 9 bases fit TRBD1. V was pared by 2 bases and J by 6 bases, with 1 base of the junction left unmatched. CDR3 length: 14 residues. Germline CDR1 and CDR2: MNHEY and SVGAGI.

V and J are TRBV15 and TRBJ2-4, with no clear D. This CDR3 is built from 13 residues. Germline assignment: CDR1 LNHNV and CDR2 YYDKDF (reference sequence). The V gene lost 7 bases and the J gene lost 1 base, with 8 bases spanning the gap. CDR3 DNA: TGTGCCACCACTGAGATTGCCAAAAACATTCAGTACTTC. As protein: CATTEIAKNIQYF.

The J gene is TRBJ2-7, the V gene TRBV24-1; TRBD1 agrees at 9 bases. Germline values: CDR1 KGHDR, CDR2 SFDVKD. Losses at the gene ends were 10 bases for V and 2 bases for J; bases not matched to a gene: 8. CDR3 length: 14 residues. CDR3: CATAPGTGTYEQYF. The CDR3 bases are TGTGCCACTGCGCCCGGGACAGGGACCTACGAGCAGTACTTC.

Note on this clone: Compared with germline, one end of the junction differs, possibly owing to a read error. This chain connects TRBV5-1 to TRBJ2-7; 7 bases fit TRBD2. CDR1 and CDR2 (germline): SGHRS, YFSETQ. The CDR3 sequence is 15 residues long. The CDR3 sequence is CVSSLGGSSSGEQYF. The CDR3 DNA is TGCGTCAGCAGCTTGGGCGGGAGCTCCTCAGGCGAGCAGTACTTC. Complete variable domain (other parts from reference TRBV5-1 and TRBJ2-7): KAGVTQTPRYLIKTRGQQVTLSCSPISGHRSVSWYQQTPGQGLQFLFEYFSETQRNKGNFPGRFSGRQFSNSRSEMNVSTLELGDSALYLCVSSLGGSSSGEQYFGPGTRLTVT.

V gene TRBV19 combines with J gene TRBJ1-2; TRBD1 agrees at 11 bases. CDR1 is LNHDA and CDR2 is SQIVND in the germline V gene (reference sequence). Unmatched junction bases numbered 11, after V lost 7 bases and J lost 7 bases. This CDR3 is built from 15 residues. The CDR3: CASTLFGQGASGYTF. The CDR3 DNA reads as TGTGCCAGTACCCTCTTTGGACAGGGGGCAAGTGGCTACACCTTC.

The chain joins TRBV7-2 to TRBJ2-7; D uncertain. The CDR3 has 14 amino acids. Trimming removed 2 bases at V and 0 bases at J, with 8 bases between. Germline CDR1 SGHTA, CDR2 FQGNSA. The CDR3 nucleotides are TGTGCCAGCAGCTTATTCGGCTCCTCCTACGAGCAGTACTTC. Protein product: CASSLFGSSYEQYF.

The sample holds one count of this clone. This chain joins TRBV3-1 (or the pseudogene TRBV3-2) and TRBJ2-1; D gene unclear. V lost 3 bases to trimming and J lost 10 bases, with 10 bases between them. The CDR3 loop spans 12 amino acids. CDR1 is LGHDT, CDR2 YNNKEL, per germline (reference sequence). CDR3 DNA: TGTGCCAGCAGCCAGATAGAAGGCGAGCAGTTCTTC. Translating it yields CASSQIEGEQFF.

V is TRBV3-1 (or the pseudogene TRBV3-2) and J is TRBJ1-1; no reliable D call. Germline loops: CDR1 LGHDT, CDR2 YNNKEL (reference sequence). The V end lost 1 base, the J end lost 1 base, and 10 bases lay between the germline ends. This CDR3 is built from 15 residues. CDR3: CASSQVVTANTEAFF. The CDR3 nucleotides read TGTGCCAGCAGCCAAGTGGTGACGGCGAACACTGAAGCTTTCTTT.

This chain's CDR3 is CASSEGTIGNQPQHF. CDR3 nucleotide sequence: TGTGCCAGCAGTGAAGGGACGATAGGCAATCAGCCCCAGCATTTT. The chain recombines TRBV9 with TRBJ1-5, with D tentatively TRBD1 (5 bases). Trimming left V 5 bases short and J 2 bases short, with 14 bases between. Germline V CDR1 and CDR2: SGDLS, YYNGEE. This CDR3 is 15 amino acids long.

The chain recombines TRBV3-1 (or the pseudogene TRBV3-2) with TRBJ2-1, with 11 nucleotides matching TRBD2. V lost 4 bases to trimming and J lost 2 bases; unmatched junction nucleotides: 7. CDR1 is LGHDT, CDR2 YNNKEL, per germline (reference sequence). The CDR3 totals 17 residues. The CDR3 region is CASSLRPGLAAYNEQFF. CDR3 coding DNA: TGTGCCAGCAGCCTGCGACCGGGACTAGCGGCCTACAATGAGCAGTTCTTC.

The rearrangement joins TRBV6-1 to TRBJ1-1; D gene unclear. The CDR3 is 14 amino acids. Trimming took off 2 bases at V and 0 bases at J, with 7 bases between the two ends. In germline, CDR1 is MNHNS, CDR2 SASEGT. The CDR3 protein is CASSERPMNTEAFF. The CDR3 region has the DNA TGTGCCAGCAGTGAAAGACCGATGAACACTGAAGCTTTCTTT.